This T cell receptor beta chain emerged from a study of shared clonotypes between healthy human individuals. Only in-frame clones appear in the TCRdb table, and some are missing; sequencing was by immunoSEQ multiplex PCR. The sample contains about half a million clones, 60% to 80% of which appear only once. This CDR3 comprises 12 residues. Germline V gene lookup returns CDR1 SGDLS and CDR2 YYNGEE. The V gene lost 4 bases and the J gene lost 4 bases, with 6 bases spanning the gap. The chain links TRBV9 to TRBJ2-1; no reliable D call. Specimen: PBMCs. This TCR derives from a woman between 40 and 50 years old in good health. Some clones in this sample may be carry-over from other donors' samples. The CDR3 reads CASSQQYNEQFF. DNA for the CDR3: TGTGCCAGCAGCCAACAATACAATGAGCAGTTCTTC.